This T cell receptor (beta chain) was captured by sequencing in a study of T-cell memory formation after mild COVID-19. The germline V gene has CDR1 MGHDK and CDR2 SYGVNS. V gave up 5 bases and J gave up 3 bases; unmatched junction bases: 8. This CDR3 is built from 15 residues. A single record per CDR3 protein comes from TCRdb applying MiXCR to the 5' RACE reads. The data contain 200,000 to 250,000 distinct CDR3 sequences, around 25% of them singletons. The material sequenced was PBMCs or a T cell subset sorted from them (not recorded which). The chain uses TRBV25-1 and TRBJ2-3; TRBD2 matches at 7 bases. The source of this sequence is an adult woman who had mild COVID-19 (a few samples of this study predate the infection). Cell type and time point are not known. The CDR3: CASSPWGGKTDTQYF. In DNA form, the CDR3 reads TGTGCCAGCAGTCCATGGGGGGGAAAGACAGATACGCAGTATTTT.